Below, 16 T cell receptor beta chains from the same sample are listed, as sequenced in a study of T cells after yellow fever vaccination. TCRdb reanalysed the 5' RACE reads using MiXCR and keeps one entry per CDR3 protein. The table has roughly 500,000 distinct CDR3 sequences, 15% to 20% seen once. This material consisted of PBMCs, taken 15 days after the yellow fever booster vaccination. These receptors all come from a man aged 25-40 years who received the YFV17D yellow fever vaccine.

The chain carries TRBV6-1 and TRBJ2-6; D gene unclear. V lost 6 bases and J lost 2, with 8 bases in between. The CDR3 spans 14 residues. Germline CDR1 reads MNHNS; CDR2 reads SASEGT. CDR3 protein: CASSPGAGANVLTF. For the CDR3, the DNA is TGTGCCAGCAGCCCTGGGGCTGGGGCCAACGTCCTGACTTTC.

This clonotype occurred a few times. The V and J genes are TRBV7-3 and TRBJ2-2, with TRBD2 identical over 10 bases. Germline CDR1 reads SGHTA; CDR2 reads FQGTGA. CDR3 length: 21 amino acids. The J segment lost 2 bases and the V segment lost 6 bases, leaving 21 bases of the junction unmatched. The CDR3 DNA reads as TGTGCCAGCAGTCTTAAGGTGACCAGCGGGAGGGCCGATCGTAACACCGGGGAGCTGTTTTTT. This codes for CASSLKVTSGRADRNTGELFF.

The rearrangement uses TRBV20-1 and TRBJ2-3; maybe TRBD1 (6 bases). V lost 3 bases, J lost 1 base, and 17 bases lay in between. The germline V gene has CDR1 DFQATT and CDR2 SNEGSKA (reference sequence). The CDR3 runs 16 residues. CDR3 DNA: TGCAGTGCTAGGGGAGTGGGGGCGACGGGCACAGATACGCAGTATTTT. Amino acids: CSARGVGATGTDTQYF.

This chain links TRBV3-1 with TRBJ2-3, with 16 bases aligning to TRBD2. The germline gives CDR1 LGHDT, CDR2 YNNKEL (reference sequence). After removal of 4 bases from V and 2 bases from J, the junction contained 9 bases not matched to a gene. The CDR3 totals 19 residues. This chain's CDR3 is CASSRGGLAGGKVTDTQYF. Here the CDR3 DNA reads TGTGCCAGCAGCCGCGGGGGACTAGCGGGAGGGAAGGTCACAGATACGCAGTATTTT.

This clonotype was detected only a few times. The V call is TRBV2, the J call TRBJ1-2; D possibly corresponds to TRBD1 (5 bases). CDR1 is SNHLY and CDR2 is FYNNEI in the germline V gene. The length of the CDR3 is 14 residues. V lost 7 bases and J 4 bases, leaving 16 bases between the germline ends. The CDR3 DNA follows: TGTGCCAGCATCCCCCAGGGTAGTTCCTATGGCTACACCTTC. Translation: CASIPQGSSYGYTF.

The genes are TRBV29-1 and TRBJ1-1; D perhaps matches TRBD1 (5 bases). The length of the CDR3 is 11 residues. CDR1 is SQVTM, CDR2 ANQGSEA, per germline. V was shortened by 6 bases and J by 3 bases, with 8 bases between the two germline ends. CDR3 bases: TGCAGCGTCGCAGGGTACACTGAAGCTTTCTTT. As protein: CSVAGYTEAFF.

This clonotype was seen more than once but under ten times. The chain employs TRBV7-2 and TRBJ2-3; no clear D gene. The CDR3 is 16 residues long. From germline, CDR1 is SGHTA and CDR2 FQGNSA. Trimming left V 2 bases short and J 1 base short, with 13 bases between. CDR3 sequence reads: CASSLTGLGGTDTQYF. CDR3 nucleotides: TGTGCCAGCAGCTTAACCGGTCTAGGAGGCACAGATACGCAGTATTTT.

The chain recombines TRBV7-9 with TRBJ2-3; D unclear. This CDR3 has 14 amino acids. V lost 7 bases to trimming and J lost 0 bases, with 11 bases between them. CDR1 is SEHNR, CDR2 FQNEAQ, per germline (reference sequence). CDR3 loop: CASTQATSTDTQYF. Written as DNA, the CDR3 is TGTGCCAGCACCCAAGCAACTAGCACAGATACGCAGTATTTT.

The V gene is TRBV7-9, the J gene TRBJ2-3; D is ambiguous. The CDR3 has 15 amino acids. Germline V gives CDR1 SEHNR, CDR2 FQNEAQ (reference sequence). The V end lost 1 base, the J end lost 5 bases, and 13 bases lay between the germline ends. CDR3 sequence: CASSLVFSRQDTQYF. In nucleotides, the CDR3 is TGTGCCAGCAGCTTAGTGTTTTCCCGGCAAGATACGCAGTATTTT.

This clonotype appeared a few times. The chain combines TRBV25-1 with TRBJ2-1; D tentatively fits TRBD1 or TRBD2 (5 bases each). This CDR3 comprises 14 residues. Germline V CDR1 and CDR2: MGHDK, SYGVNS. V was trimmed by 2 bases and J by 1 base, leaving 6 bases between them. The CDR3 DNA reads as TGTGCCAGCAGTGAAGGGGGTTCCTACAATGAGCAGTTCTTC. This codes for CASSEGGSYNEQFF.

This clonotype was detected only a few times. The chain employs TRBV6-6 and TRBJ1-2; D remains unclear. The length of the CDR3 is 11 residues. V was clipped by 4 bases and J by 8 bases, with 8 bases between them. Per the germline V gene, CDR1 is MNHNY and CDR2 is SVGAGI (reference sequence). The DNA of the CDR3 is TGTGCCAGCAGTTCACAGAGGGGCTACACCTTC. Translation: CASSSQRGYTF.

This clonotype was seen more than once but under ten times. CDR3 nucleotides: TGTGCCAGCAGCCCCCTATTCTATGATGAGCAGTTCTTC. Encoded protein: CASSPLFYDEQFF. V gene TRBV7-2 combines with J gene TRBJ2-1; D gene unclear. Looked up from germline, CDR1 is SGHTA and CDR2 is FQGNSA. The V gene lost 5 bases and the J gene lost 8 bases, with 13 bases spanning the gap. The length of the CDR3 is 13 residues.

This clonotype was seen a few times. This rearrangement joins TRBV6-2 or TRBV6-3 to TRBJ2-3; no clear D. V was cut by 8 bases and J by 1 base, with 7 bases left in between. This CDR3 region has 12 residues. Germline values: CDR1 MNHEY, CDR2 SVGEGT. CDR3 loop: CASCTGTDTQYF. CDR3 nucleotide sequence: TGTGCCAGCTGCACCGGCACAGATACGCAGTATTTT.

The CDR3, as DNA: TGTGCCAGCAGCCAAGCAACGGGACTAGCGTATGAGCAGTACTTC. Amino acids: CASSQATGLAYEQYF. The chain employs TRBV3-1 and TRBJ2-7, with 10 bases aligning to TRBD2. This CDR3 spans 15 amino acids. The ends lost 1 base at V and 7 bases at J; junction bases unmatched: 7. CDR1 LGHDT and CDR2 YNNKEL come from the germline V gene (reference sequence).

In this sample, this clonotype turned up a few times. V is TRBV25-1 and J is TRBJ2-3; TRBD2 is a possible D gene (6 bases). Germline assignment: CDR1 MGHDK and CDR2 SYGVNS. The length of the CDR3 is 16 residues. Trimming removed 3 bases from V and 3 bases from J, with 16 bases in between. The CDR3 loop is CASSEAVEGSTDTQYF. For the CDR3, the DNA is TGTGCCAGCAGTGAGGCCGTGGAGGGGTCAACAGATACGCAGTATTTT.

V and J are TRBV18 and TRBJ2-7, with D possibly TRBD2 on 6 matching bases. The germline V and J ends were trimmed by 4 bases and 6 bases, with 7 bases remaining between them. The CDR3 has 11 amino acids. Looked up from germline, CDR1 is KGHSH and CDR2 is LQKENI. The CDR3 spells CASSRDFEQYF. The DNA for the CDR3 is TGTGCCAGCTCACGGGACTTCGAGCAGTACTTC.